Below are 20 T cell receptor beta chains sequenced from a single sample in a study of blood T cell repertoires in COVID-19. The data were produced by immunoSEQ multiplex PCR, yet TCRdb's version contains in-frame clones alone and is incomplete. The sample carries about 180,000 clones, roughly 80% recorded once. What was sequenced was peripheral blood. These receptor sequences come from a woman aged 65 to 85 with COVID-19, enrolled during active disease.

The chain joins TRBV30 to TRBJ1-5, with a possible D match to TRBD1 (6 bases). Looked up from germline, CDR1 is GTSNPN and CDR2 is SVGIG (reference sequence). The CDR3 is 14 amino acids. V gave up 4 bases and J gave up 6 bases, with 16 bases separating them. CDR3 sequence reads: CAWNLQGVGQPQHF. As DNA, the CDR3 is TGTGCCTGGAACCTACAGGGAGTAGGTCAGCCCCAGCATTTT.

The V and J genes are TRBV29-1 and TRBJ2-3; possible D gene TRBD2, 5 bases. V was cut by 2 bases and J by 4 bases, with 7 bases left in between. CDR1 is SQVTM and CDR2 is ANQGSEA in the germline V gene. The CDR3 has 12 amino acids. The CDR3 DNA reads as TGCAGCGTTGAATTCGGGGCAGATACGCAGTATTTT. This codes for CSVEFGADTQYF.

The gene calls are TRBV3-1 (or the pseudogene TRBV3-2) and TRBJ2-5; 9 bases fit TRBD2. CDR3 length equals 14 residues. Unmatched junction bases numbered 1, after V lost 4 bases and J lost 1 base. Germline V lookup: CDR1 LGHDT, CDR2 YNNKEL (reference sequence). CDR3 protein: CASSLTSGQETQYF. CDR3 coding DNA: TGTGCCAGCAGCCTGACTAGCGGCCAAGAGACCCAGTACTTC.

This chain connects TRBV6-5 to TRBJ2-7, with TRBD2 identical over 7 bases. V lost 4 bases to trimming and J lost 0 bases; unmatched junction nucleotides: 6. The CDR3 has 15 residues. Germline V CDR1 and CDR2: MNHEY, SVGAGI. The CDR3: CASSSPAGSSYEQYF. CDR3 nucleotides: TGTGCCAGCAGTTCTCCAGCGGGATCCTCCTACGAGCAGTACTTC.

The chain uses TRBV4-1 and TRBJ2-2, with 7 positions matching TRBD2. This CDR3 spans 17 amino acids. Germline trimming cut 4 bases from V and 1 base from J; bases unmatched to any gene: 9. Germline CDR1 is MGHRA and CDR2 is YSYEKL. CDR3 DNA sequence: TGCGCCAGCAGCCCCAGAGGGCTAGCGGTGAACACCGGGGAGCTGTTTTTT. Translation gives CASSPRGLAVNTGELFF.

In this sample, this clone turned up a few times. The chain has TRBV28 and TRBJ1-5, with a weak D call TRBD1 (6 bases). This CDR3 comprises 14 residues. V was trimmed by 3 bases and J by 7 bases, leaving 13 bases between them. Germline V lookup: CDR1 MDHEN, CDR2 SYDVKM. The CDR3 protein is CASSFLGARQPQHF. DNA of the CDR3: TGTGCCAGCAGTTTTTTGGGGGCGCGGCAGCCCCAGCATTTT. The whole variable domain, filled in from reference TRBV28 and TRBJ1-5, reads DVKVTQSSRYLVKRTGEKVFLECVQDMDHENMFWYRQDPGLGLRLIYFSYDVKMKEKGDIPEGYSVSREKKERFSLILESASTNQTSMYLCASSFLGARQPQHFGDGTRLSIL.

J is TRBJ2-7 and V is TRBV7-9; no reliable D call. The CDR3 is 14 amino acids. V lost 2 bases and J lost 2, with 10 bases in between. Germline V gene sequence: CDR1 SEHNR, CDR2 FQNEAQ (reference sequence). In DNA form, the CDR3 reads TGTGCCAGCAGCTTAACACTAATCCCCTACGAGCAGTACTTC. It codes for CASSLTLIPYEQYF.

CDR3 amino acids: CASSYTGPGEQYF. For the CDR3, the DNA is TGTGCCAGCAGTTATACAGGGCCGGGCGAGCAGTACTTC. This rearrangement joins TRBV12-3 or TRBV12-4 to TRBJ2-7; tentatively, D is TRBD1 (6 bases). The CDR3 has 13 residues. The V gene lost 4 bases and the J gene lost 6 bases, with 13 bases spanning the gap.

This sequence joins TRBV5-6 and TRBJ1-1, with 8 positions matching TRBD1. Germline V gene data show CDR1 as SGHDT and CDR2 as YYEEEE. The CDR3 is 15 amino acids. Unmatched junction bases numbered 9, after V lost 4 bases and J lost 4 bases. The CDR3 is CASSRVTGGGTEAFF. CDR3 in DNA: TGTGCCAGCAGCAGAGTCACAGGGGGAGGCACTGAAGCTTTCTTT.

The chain uses TRBV28 and TRBJ2-5; TRBD2 is a possible D gene (7 bases). Trimming left V 9 bases short and J 5 bases short, with 25 bases between. The CDR3 loop spans 16 amino acids. Germline lookup yields CDR1 MDHEN and CDR2 SYDVKM. The CDR3 nucleotides read TGTGCCAGAGCTCCCTTCGGGGGCGGGAGTGGGGAGACCCAGTACTTC. Translation gives CARAPFGGGSGETQYF.

The V call is TRBV27, the J call TRBJ2-1; TRBD2 is a possible D gene (5 bases). The CDR3 extends over 14 amino acids. Per the germline V gene, CDR1 is MNHEY and CDR2 is SMNVEV (reference sequence). V was pared by 3 bases and J by 6 bases, with 12 bases between. CDR3: CASSFRGNANEQFF. In nucleotides, the CDR3 is TGTGCCAGCAGTTTCCGGGGAAATGCCAATGAGCAGTTCTTC.

The rearrangement links TRBV5-1 to TRBJ2-3, with D perhaps matching TRBD1 (6 bases). Between the trimmed V and J ends, which lost 4 bases and 0 bases, there was a span of 12 bases. The CDR3 has 15 amino acids. CDR1 is SGHRS and CDR2 is YFSETQ in the germline V gene. This CDR3 reads CASSQGTPSTDTQYF. The CDR3 DNA follows: TGCGCCAGCAGCCAGGGGACACCTAGCACAGATACGCAGTATTTT.

V and J are TRBV2 and TRBJ1-1, with D uncertain. The V gene's germline CDR1 is SNHLY and CDR2 FYNNEI. This CDR3 comprises 13 residues. With 7 bases removed from V and 1 base from J, the gap between germline ends came to 10 bases. The CDR3 region is CASTVDSNTEAFF. Here the CDR3 DNA reads TGTGCCAGCACGGTGGACTCGAACACTGAAGCTTTCTTT.

This clone was found once. The chain joins TRBV11-2 to TRBJ1-4; TRBD1 agrees at 8 bases. Germline V CDR1 and CDR2: SGHAT, FQNNGV. The V and J ends lost 5 bases and 7 bases, in that order; junction bases with no gene match: 9. This CDR3 region has 15 residues. CDR3 coding DNA: TGTGCCAGCAGCGCAGGACAGGGAAGAGGTGAAAAACTGTTTTTT. This translates into CASSAGQGRGEKLFF.

This chain links TRBV7-8 with TRBJ2-5, with 11 positions matching TRBD2. V lost 1 base, J lost 5 bases, and 12 bases stayed unmatched. The CDR3 covers 18 residues. The germline CDR1 and CDR2 sequences are SGHVS and FQNEAQ. In DNA, the CDR3 is TGTGCCAGCAGCTTAGGAGCTAGCGGGAGGACCTACTTGGAGACCCAGTACTTC. It codes for CASSLGASGRTYLETQYF. Full variable domain (outside the CDR3, taken from reference TRBV7-8 and TRBJ2-5): GAGVSQSPRYKVAKRGQDVALRCDPISGHVSLFWYQQALGQGPEFLTYFQNEAQLDKSGLPSDRFFAERPEGSVSTLKIQRTQQEDSAVYLCASSLGASGRTYLETQYFGPGTRLLVL.

The chain joins TRBV19 to TRBJ2-7, with 10 nucleotides matching TRBD2. CDR3 length: 15 residues. The trim removed 6 bases at V and 3 bases at J, leaving 8 bases unmatched. CDR1 and CDR2 (germline): LNHDA, SQIVND (reference sequence). CDR3 coding DNA: TGTGCCAGTAGAAAGAGGGGGACTAGCGACTACGAGCAGTACTTC. This encodes CASRKRGTSDYEQYF.

The chain carries TRBV19 and TRBJ2-1, with 13 nucleotides matching TRBD2. This CDR3 spans 18 amino acids. Germline lookup yields CDR1 LNHDA and CDR2 SQIVND (reference sequence). V shed 0 bases and J 4 bases; nucleotides not matched to a gene: 6. The CDR3 loop reads CASSIEVRLAGGYNEQFF. The CDR3 nucleotides read TGTGCCAGTAGTATAGAAGTTAGACTAGCGGGAGGATACAATGAGCAGTTCTTC.

This clone was seen only a few times. This chain uses TRBV5-4 with TRBJ2-2; D is perhaps TRBD2 (6 bases). The germline CDR1 and CDR2 sequences are SGHNT and YYREEE (reference sequence). The CDR3 sequence is 16 residues long. V was clipped by 6 bases and J by 5 bases, with 20 bases between them. CDR3 amino acids: CASTPGGKEGTGELFF. CDR3 DNA: TGTGCCAGCACCCCTGGGGGGAAAGAAGGGACCGGGGAGCTGTTTTTT.

This clone was seen once. The V gene is TRBV29-1, the J gene TRBJ2-1; 7 bases are a match to TRBD2. Looked up from germline, CDR1 is SQVTM and CDR2 is ANQGSEA. CDR3 length equals 13 residues. The trim removed 7 bases at V and 6 bases at J, leaving 9 bases unmatched. The chain's CDR3 is CSGSGKAGNEQFF. The CDR3 bases are TGCAGCGGCAGCGGGAAGGCGGGCAATGAGCAGTTCTTC.

The V and J genes are TRBV5-1 and TRBJ1-5; TRBD1 might be the D (5 bases). V was trimmed by 3 bases and J by 1 base, leaving 8 bases between them. Per germline, CDR1 SGHRS and CDR2 YFSETQ. The CDR3 runs 14 residues. The CDR3 nucleotides read TGCGCCAGCAGCTCGGGGGGGAGCAATCAGCCCCAGCATTTT. Its translation is CASSSGGSNQPQHF.